This T cell receptor (beta chain) appears in the sequencing data of a study of patients and donors after allogeneic stem cell transplantation. One entry per CDR3 protein, called by TCRdb with MiXCR from the RT-PCR reads. The repertoire consists of about 96,000 distinct CDR3 sequences, with around 48% occurring once and the leading ten covering roughly 64%. This CDR3 has 16 residues. Germline loops: CDR1 SGHTA, CDR2 FQGNSA. Germline trimming cut 4 bases from V and 2 bases from J; bases unmatched to any gene: 8. The J gene is TRBJ2-5, the V gene TRBV7-2, with TRBD2 matching over 9 bases. The sample consisted of blood, either unsorted or a sorted T cell fraction (not recorded which). This TCR was sampled from a human donor who was either an allogeneic HSCT recipient or a stem cell or donor lymphocyte infusion donor (not recorded which). It is not recorded whose cells these are; they may come from a transplant donor. The CDR3 region is CASSYTGLALQETQYF. The CDR3 bases are TGTGCCAGCAGCTATACCGGACTAGCGCTACAAGAGACCCAGTACTTC.